The present T cell receptor beta chain was sequenced within a study of Ad26.COV2.S vaccination and SARS-CoV-2 variants (dated by TCRdb to the early 2020s). Regarding the complete study: Vaccine-arm donors were drawn from COV1001, a multicentre, randomized, double-blind, placebo-controlled phase I-IIa trial of Ad26.COV2.S in healthy adults. Participants in the trial were split at random into five groups of five each, receiving low-dose or high-dose Ad26.COV2.S once or twice, or else placebo on both occasions. Throughout the experiments and outcome assessment, investigators stayed blinded to trial group allocation. TCRbeta repertoire sequencing was used to assess the specificity and breadth of SARS-CoV-2-reactive T cell receptors after Ad26.COV2.S vaccination. A total of around 32 samples were included in the TCR-sequenced set, comprising around 19 Ad26.COV2.S vaccine recipients, 5 placebo recipients and 8 SARS-CoV-2 convalescent individuals. Ad26.COV2.S was administered intramuscularly at a dose of 5x10^10 or 1x10^11 viral particles, either as one shot or as two shots given 56 days apart.

This clone was seen only a few times. Which antigen it targets is not known. Base qualities are not at hand, and no much larger clone is one base apart. General conclusions and limits of the study: After vaccination, substantial breadth of spike-specific CD8+ and CD4+ T cell responses was reported. The study was not powered to compare responses between vaccine doses or regimens. Vaccine and placebo recipients had comparable non-spike TCR breadth, which fits with the vaccine containing only spike. Compared with placebo recipients, Ad26.COV2.S recipients showed higher spike-specific TCR breadth (P = 0.0014). The authors noted that total T cell responses may have been underestimated by the TCR breadth and depth analyses.

CDR1 and CDR2, per the germline V gene, are SGHRS and YFSETQ. The CDR3 starts with the cysteine, ends with the phenylalanine, and has 15 residues. The DNA shown is the 45-base CDR3, in frame from base 1. At the junction V is shortened by 0 bases and J by 5 bases; bases outside the gene matches: 5. Explained via the paper, the treatment or condition label denotes: some 20 received Ad26.COV2.S at low or high dose, single or two shots; 5 received placebo; per-sample allocation not given. Repertoires of vaccine and placebo recipients were sequenced from samples collected on day 63 after the first injection. In Cohort 1b, 25 to 30 adults aged 18-55 years were enrolled at a single site in Boston, USA, between 29 July and 7 August 2020. Ad26.COV2.S consisted of a replication-incompetent adenovirus type 26 vector by which a prefusion-stabilized SARS-CoV-2 spike protein from the original Wuhan strain was expressed.

The immunoSEQ Assay was the method used to sequence TCRbeta CDR3 regions. After extraction, genomic DNA underwent amplification by bias-controlled multiplex PCR, followed by high-throughput sequencing. The published analysis was carried out like this. To quantify the absolute abundance of each unique TCRbeta CDR3 region, sequences were collapsed and filtered. T cell fraction was estimated by normalizing TCRbeta template counts to usable DNA, with usable DNA measured through amplification of reference genes found in all nucleated cells. Repertoire TCRs were annotated as SARS-CoV-2-specific by exact matching of V gene, CDR3 amino acid sequence and J gene to a known reactive TCR set. The reference SARS-CoV-2 TCR set was derived from MIRA and filtered for enrichment in COVID-19-positive ImmuneCODE repertoires, a step that removed public or cross-reactive TCRs. Based on the MIRA antigens, annotated TCRs were further analysed at the level of specific ORF or position within ORF. Breadth was defined as the number of annotated unique rearrangements divided by the total number of unique productive rearrangements, and depth was defined as the summed frequency of the annotated unique rearrangements. Two-sided Wilcoxon rank-sum tests were applied when comparing TCR breadth between groups. This is the immuneACCESS table as TCRdb keeps it, with only in-frame sequences that have V and J called. A part of the clones is gone; compared with another copy, unresolved V genes explain less than half, and the rest is unexplained. Clonal size and the V and J genes are those of that table, whereas D and trimming came from the DNA. A total of about 280,000 clones appear in this sample, 70% to 90% of them only once. The ten largest make up around 3.5% of the sample.

The source material was peripheral blood, sampled in a trial of Ad26.COV2.S vaccine versus placebo. The rearranged chain carries TRBV5-1 and TRBJ2-7, with TRBD1 identical over 10 junction bases. This TCR derives from a person between 18 and 59 years old who received the Ad26.COV2.S COVID-19 vaccine or a placebo. The CDR3 protein sequence reads: CASSLAGQGLNEQYF. The bases are TGCGCCAGCAGCTTGGCGGGACAGGGGTTGAACGAGCAGTACTTC.